A single sample gave rise to the 28 T cell receptor beta chains below, sequenced in a study of tumor-infiltrating lymphocytes in primary liver carcinoma. The researchers produced TCR beta cDNA from 500 to 550 ng total RNA with a constant-region primer. Libraries covering TCR beta were generated through three nested multiplex PCR rounds (using a slightly modified ARM-PCR). Amplification in the first two PCR rounds was performed using TRBV1-TRBV30 forward primers and a C-beta reverse primer for around 9 cycles each. From the multiplex PCR reads, TCRdb called clonotypes with MiXCR, one entry per CDR3 protein. The sample contains approximately 24,000 distinct CDR3 sequences, around 84% of which appear only once. It was from roughly 20-30 mg of unsorted bulk tissue that RNA and DNA were co-extracted. Sequencing was performed on liver tumor tissue from sampling region 3. Subset described: tumor region T3, left-lateral pole. The receptors shown here come from a man aged 40-49 years with primary liver carcinoma and hepatitis B virus infection.

Remarks on this clonotype: Without the conserved terminal phenylalanine or tryptophan, this CDR3 likely stems from a read error. No DNA is shown, since the ends of the CDR3 on it are uncertain; the CDR3 is the one TCRdb lists. This CDR3 reads CASTGSLNYNEKFL. This chain joins TRBV6-1 and TRBJ2-1; TRBD2, as called in the table, went unchecked against the DNA. The CDR3 is made up of 14 amino acids, end residues included. The germline V gene encodes CDR1 MNHNS and CDR2 SASEGT.

This clonotype appeared a single time. The chain has TRBV30 and TRBJ1-1, with a possible D match to TRBD1 (5 bases). V lost 7 bases and J 4 bases, leaving 34 bases between the germline ends. The CDR3 length is 19 residues. CDR1 GTSNPN and CDR2 SVGIG come from the germline V gene (reference sequence). CDR3 bases: TGTGCCTTGATTCCGAGACAGTTGAATCTGAGGGCTCGAGGCACTGAAGCTTTCTTT. Translation: CALIPRQLNLRARGTEAFF.

On this clonotype: The CDR3 does not close with the conserved phenylalanine or tryptophan, likely indicating a read error. This chain connects TRBV29-1 to TRBJ2-1, with D tentatively TRBD2 (6 bases). The CDR3 covers 12 residues. Germline CDR1 is SQVTM and CDR2 is ANQGSEA. Trimming left V 6 bases short and J 8 bases short, with 14 bases between. CDR3 nucleotides: TGCAGCGTCCGACTAGTGGGATATGAGCAGTTCTTA. Translated, it gives CSVRLVGYEQFL.

The chain employs TRBV7-9 and TRBJ1-1; D is uncertain. The CDR3 covers 14 residues. Trimming stripped 5 bases from V and 4 bases from J, with 14 bases between. Germline V lookup: CDR1 SEHNR, CDR2 FQNEAQ (reference sequence). The CDR3 spells CASSPRSAGTEAFF. The CDR3 DNA reads as TGTGCCAGCAGCCCCCGCAGTGCAGGCACTGAAGCTTTCTTT. The whole variable domain, remainder taken from reference TRBV7-9 and TRBJ1-1, is DTGVSQNPRHKITKRGQNVTFRCDPISEHNRLYWYRQTLGQGPEFLTYFQNEAQLEKSRLLSDRFSAERPKGSFSTLEIQRTEQGDSAMYLCASSPRSAGTEAFFGQGTRLTVV.

V gene TRBV24-1 combines with J gene TRBJ2-2; 9 bases map to TRBD1. Germline V gene sequence: CDR1 KGHDR, CDR2 SFDVKD. V was pared by 11 bases and J by 2 bases, with 8 bases of the junction left unmatched. CDR3 length equals 15 residues. The CDR3 bases are TGTGCCATCACTACGGGACAGGGCAACACCGGGGAGCTGTTTTTT. Amino acids: CAITTGQGNTGELFF.

With regard to this clonotype: The junction and the germline gene differ at one end; a read error may be behind it. The chain joins TRBV6-2 or TRBV6-3 to TRBJ1-5; no clear D gene. Germline CDR1 and CDR2: MNHEY and SVGEGT. The CDR3 extends over 13 amino acids. CDR3 bases: TGTGCCAGCAGTTCTCCCTTAGATCAGCCCCGGCGTTTT. Its protein product is CASSSPLDQPRRF.

Remarks on this clonotype: At one end the junction does not follow the germline gene, possibly because of a read error. V and J are TRBV11-3 and TRBJ2-2; a possible D gene is TRBD2 (5 bases). The CDR3 length is 15 residues. In germline, CDR1 is SGHNT, CDR2 YENEEA. CDR3 in DNA: TGTGCTAGGTGGCGCCTTAAACCCATCACTGGGGAGCCGTTTTTT. Protein sequence: CARWRLKPITGEPFF.

This sequence joins TRBV12-3 or TRBV12-4 and TRBJ2-7; D is unresolved. This CDR3 comprises 16 residues. Trimming removed 2 bases at V and 9 bases at J, with 23 bases between. CDR3 coding DNA: TGTGCCAGCAGTTTAATAGGCCCCGGTAGCTCCTATGGGCAGTACTTC. The encoded protein is CASSLIGPGSSYGQYF.

As regards this clonotype: One junction end disagrees with the germline gene, perhaps due to a read error. The chain is built from TRBV5-5 and TRBJ2-3, with a weak D call TRBD2 (6 bases). The CDR3 loop spans 14 amino acids. Germline V gives CDR1 SGHKS, CDR2 YYEKEE (reference sequence). CDR3: CASSIGTYTETQYF. Written as DNA, the CDR3 is TGTGCCAGCAGCATAGGGACTTACACAGAAACGCAGTATTTT. The full variable domain, its missing parts supplied by reference TRBV5-5 and TRBJ2-3, is DAGVTQSPTHLIKTRGQQVTLRCSPISGHKSVSWYQQVLGQGPQFIFQYYEKEERGRGNFPDRFSARQFPNYSSELNVNALLLGDSALYLCASSIGTYTETQYFGPGTRLTVL.

As for this clonotype: No conserved phenylalanine or tryptophan ends this CDR3, so it is likely a read error. It is unclear where the CDR3 begins or ends on the DNA, so no DNA is shown, and the CDR3 is as TCRdb lists it. V gene TRBV10-3 combines with J gene TRBJ2-7. The CDR3 is made up of 12 amino acids, end residues included. Germline loops: CDR1 ENHRY, CDR2 SYGVKD. The CDR3 loop is CAISEKMGEHYS.

This clonotype was recorded only once. The CDR3 does not end in the conserved phenylalanine or tryptophan, so this is likely a read error. This chain connects TRBV28 to TRBJ2-2; no clear D gene. The CDR3 runs to 12 residues. Germline assignment: CDR1 MDHEN and CDR2 SYDVKM. The CDR3 region is CASSLNTGELFL. Here the CDR3 DNA reads TGTGCCAGCAGTCTTAACACTGGGGAGCTGTTTCTT.

Worth noting for this clonotype: Because it lacks the conserved phenylalanine or tryptophan at the end, this CDR3 is likely a read error. The chain is built from TRBV4-2 and TRBJ2-3, with a weak D call TRBD2 (5 bases). CDR1 is LGHNA and CDR2 is YNFKEQ in the germline V gene. The CDR3 extends over 18 amino acids. The DNA for the CDR3 is TGTGCCAGTAGCCAAGTGGCGCTTCTAGCAGGAGCGACAGATACGCAGTATGTT. Protein product: CASSQVALLAGATDTQYV.

Notes on this clonotype: The germline gene is not matched at one end of the junction; a read error may be the cause. The gene calls are TRBV4-3 and TRBJ2-2, with D perhaps matching TRBD2 (5 bases). CDR1 is LGHNA and CDR2 is YSLEER in the germline V gene. This CDR3 has 13 amino acids. The CDR3 nucleotides read TGTGCCAGCAGCCAAGATTTGGAGGTGGAGCTGTTTTTT. It yields the protein CASSQDLEVELFF.

This clonotype was seen just once. One end of the junction fails to match germline, which may point to a read error. The V and J genes are TRBV5-4 and TRBJ2-7; D is perhaps TRBD1 or TRBD2 (5 bases each). CDR1 and CDR2 (germline): SGHNT, YYREEE (reference sequence). The CDR3 runs 16 residues. In DNA, the CDR3 is TGTGCCAGCAGGAAAGACGGGGCTCCCGGTGGCTACGTGCAGTACTTC. It translates to CASRKDGAPGGYVQYF.

The V call is TRBV6-6, the J call TRBJ2-7; D possibly corresponds to TRBD2 (6 bases). This CDR3 has 14 amino acids. Trimming stripped 6 bases from V and 6 bases from J, with 18 bases between. Germline V lookup: CDR1 MNHNY, CDR2 SVGAGI (reference sequence). The chain's CDR3 is CASRGGAGGIEQYF. CDR3 DNA: TGTGCCAGCAGAGGTGGAGCGGGCGGCATCGAGCAGTACTTC.

This clonotype has a single count. It is unclear where the CDR3 begins or ends on the DNA, so no DNA is shown, and the CDR3 is as TCRdb lists it. V and J are TRBV4-2 and TRBJ1-2; TRBD1 is the table's D call and was not checked against the DNA. The germline gives CDR1 LGHNA, CDR2 YNFKEQ. The CDR3 length is 15 residues, termini included. This chain's CDR3 is CASNQEVGGGSGNTF.

This clonotype is termed medium-sized. The J gene is TRBJ2-5, the V gene TRBV11-2; 15 bases line up with TRBD2. The CDR3 contains 18 residues. The germline gives CDR1 SGHAT, CDR2 FQNNGV. The V and J ends lost 6 bases and 1 base, in that order; junction bases with no gene match: 9. CDR3 DNA sequence: TGTGCCAGCAGTAACGCCGGGACTAGCGGGAGGTCCCAAGAGACCCAGTACTTC. Its protein is CASSNAGTSGRSQETQYF. The full variable domain, with the rest looked up from reference TRBV11-2 and TRBJ2-5, is EAGVAQSPRYKIIEKRQSVAFWCNPISGHATLYWYQQILGQGPKLLIQFQNNGVVDDSQLPKDRFSAERLKGVDSTLKIQPAKLEDSAVYLCASSNAGTSGRSQETQYFGPGTRLLVL.

The chain recombines TRBV10-2 with TRBJ1-2; possibly TRBD1 for D (5 bases). The germline gives CDR1 WSHSY, CDR2 SAAADI. With 2 bases removed from V and 5 bases from J, the gap between germline ends came to 33 bases. There are 21 residues in the CDR3. The CDR3 loop is CASSEDLVSGGSRKLGYGYTF. The DNA for the CDR3 is TGCGCCAGCAGTGAGGACTTAGTGTCGGGGGGTAGCCGAAAATTGGGTTATGGCTACACCTTC.

This clonotype was picked up one time. The gene calls are TRBV29-1 and TRBJ2-7, with 7 bases lining up with TRBD2. Trimming at V came to 5 bases and at J to 6 bases, leaving 7 bases not matched to a gene. Germline lookup yields CDR1 SQVTM and CDR2 ANQGSEA. CDR3 length equals 12 residues. The CDR3, as DNA: TGCAGCGTTCATCAGGGAGGGAGCGAGCAGTACTTC. Translating it yields CSVHQGGSEQYF.

The chain recombines TRBV5-1 with TRBJ2-2, with a weak D call TRBD2 (6 bases). CDR3 length: 14 amino acids. Germline values: CDR1 SGHRS, CDR2 YFSETQ. Trimming cost V 8 bases and J 5 bases, with 16 bases left between them. CDR3 amino acids: CASKREENTGELFF. Written as DNA, the CDR3 is TGCGCCAGTAAAAGGGAGGAGAATACCGGGGAGCTGTTTTTT.

This clonotype was detected many times. The chain employs TRBV25-1 and TRBJ1-1; D might be TRBD1 (6 bases). Per the germline V gene, CDR1 is MGHDK and CDR2 is SYGVNS. CDR3 size: 13 residues. V was pared by 6 bases and J by 0 bases, with 8 bases between. Here the CDR3 DNA reads TGTGCCAGCAGAGGACAGATGAACACTGAAGCTTTCTTT. It encodes CASRGQMNTEAFF.

A note on this clonotype: A much larger clone lies a single base off, so this may be a read error. The V gene is TRBV18, the J gene TRBJ1-3; no reliable D call. In germline, CDR1 is KGHSH, CDR2 LQKENI. The CDR3 has 13 residues. The CDR3 nucleotides are TGTGCCAGCTCATCCTATTCCTCTGACACCATATGTTTT. It translates to CASSSYSSDTICF.

With regard to this clonotype: Germline is not matched at one junction end, which may reflect a read error. The chain uses TRBV6-5 and TRBJ1-6; TRBD1 matches at 8 bases. This CDR3 contains 14 residues. Germline V lookup: CDR1 MNHEY, CDR2 SVGAGI. CDR3 sequence: CVSTPGQGYSPLHF. CDR3 in DNA: TGTGTCAGCACTCCAGGACAGGGTTATTCACCCCTCCACTTC.

A remark on this clonotype: The junction does not match germline at one end; this may be a read error. The genes are TRBV11-2 and TRBJ2-3; 9 bases map to TRBD2. The length of the CDR3 is 18 residues. Germline V gene lookup returns CDR1 SGHAT and CDR2 FQNNGV. The CDR3 DNA follows: TGTACCAGCAGCTTAGCGGGGGCGACTTCGTCAAGCACTGATGCGCAGTATTTT. This translates into CTSSLAGATSSSTDAQYF.

The J gene is TRBJ2-7, the V gene TRBV5-1, with D hard to call. The CDR3 covers 11 residues. Germline V gene lookup returns CDR1 SGHRS and CDR2 YFSETQ. The V end was cut by 3 bases, the J end by 8 bases, with 9 bases between. In nucleotides, the CDR3 is TGCGCCAGCAGCTCCTCCTATAAGCAGTACTTC. Amino acid sequence: CASSSSYKQYF.

This clonotype was seen once. One junction end disagrees with the germline gene, perhaps due to a read error. The chain employs TRBV19 and TRBJ1-1, with no clear D. Germline assignment: CDR1 LNHDA and CDR2 SQIVND (reference sequence). CDR3 length: 15 amino acids. The DNA for the CDR3 is TGTGCCAGTAGTAAGAAGGGAAGAGGGAACACTGAAACTTTCTTT. This codes for CASSKKGRGNTETFF.

This clonotype was seen a few times. Relative to the germline gene, one junction end is altered; a read error may explain this. CDR3 amino acids: CAIRALDGHTEASF. The CDR3 DNA sequence: TGTGCCATCAGAGCCCTGGACGGCCACACTGAAGCTTCCTTT. The chain links TRBV10-3 to TRBJ1-1; no clear D. The germline gives CDR1 ENHRY, CDR2 SYGVKD. CDR3 size: 14 residues.

This clonotype was seen once. An end of the junction differs from the germline gene, which may be a read error. This chain uses TRBV12-3 or TRBV12-4 with TRBJ2-7; D unclear. CDR3 length: 16 amino acids. CDR3 region: CASSLIGSGSSNEQYF. For the CDR3, the DNA is TGTGCCAGCAGTTTAATAGGCTCTGGTAGCTCCAACGAGCAATACTTC.